What follows are 27 T cell receptor beta chains derived from one specimen sequenced in a study of beta chain features in type 1 diabetes. The study, taken as a whole, reports: Researchers report that Type 1 diabetes patients had moderately but significantly shorter TCRB CDR3s across all four CD4+ subsets.

Expressed TCRB transcripts were sequenced after all isolated RNA was converted to cDNA. Libraries were prepared by immunoSEQ multiplex PCR; TCRdb keeps only in-frame clonotypes and omits some of them. Seen here are about 340,000 clones, 13% observed once, and the top ten hold roughly 0.015%. The antigens of these receptors remain unknown. The material sequenced was naive CD4+ T cells from blood. These receptors originate from a young woman with type 1 diabetes.

V is TRBV5-1 and J is TRBJ2-2, with D possibly TRBD2 on 6 matching bases. Trimming pared 4 bases from V and 1 base from J, leaving 20 bases between. CDR3 size: 18 residues. The germline V gene encodes CDR1 SGHRS and CDR2 YFSETQ. This chain's CDR3 is CASSTNLLARGNTGELFF. CDR3 sequence (DNA): TGCGCCAGCAGCACCAACCTTCTGGCGCGGGGGAACACCGGGGAGCTGTTTTTT. Full variable domain (outside the CDR3, taken from reference TRBV5-1 and TRBJ2-2): KAGVTQTPRYLIKTRGQQVTLSCSPISGHRSVSWYQQTPGQGLQFLFEYFSETQRNKGNFPGRFSGRQFSNSRSEMNVSTLELGDSALYLCASSTNLLARGNTGELFFGEGSRLTVL.

Only a few counts were recorded for this clone. This chain links TRBV2 with TRBJ1-5; D is perhaps TRBD1 (6 bases). Germline V gene sequence: CDR1 SNHLY, CDR2 FYNNEI. The CDR3 loop spans 12 amino acids. Trimming took 6 bases from V and 4 from J, leaving 7 bases between them. The CDR3 region has the DNA TGTGCCAGCAGGCAGGGGAATCAGCCCCAGCATTTT. Its protein is CASRQGNQPQHF.

The rearrangement links TRBV5-1 to TRBJ2-5; possibly TRBD1 for D (5 bases). The CDR3 length is 13 residues. Trimming stripped 6 bases from V and 1 base from J, with 10 bases between. CDR1 SGHRS and CDR2 YFSETQ come from the germline V gene. The CDR3 loop reads CASTQGSQETQYF. CDR3 sequence (DNA): TGCGCCAGCACCCAGGGATCCCAAGAGACCCAGTACTTC. Using reference TRBV5-1 and TRBJ2-5 for the parts outside the CDR3, the full variable domain is KAGVTQTPRYLIKTRGQQVTLSCSPISGHRSVSWYQQTPGQGLQFLFEYFSETQRNKGNFPGRFSGRQFSNSRSEMNVSTLELGDSALYLCASTQGSQETQYFGPGTRLLVL.

This clone was seen more than once but under ten times. The gene calls are TRBV6-1 and TRBJ2-1; TRBD2 matches at 10 bases. The V gene's germline CDR1 is MNHNS and CDR2 SASEGT. V trimming: 4 bases; J trimming: 0 bases; junction bases outside the gene matches: 9. The CDR3 consists of 18 residues. The CDR3 DNA is TGTGCCAGCAGTGCCGGGACTAGCGCGAGAAGCTCCTACAATGAGCAGTTCTTC. It specifies CASSAGTSARSSYNEQFF.

This clone was observed a few times. V and J are TRBV7-9 and TRBJ2-3; TRBD1 might be the D (5 bases). This CDR3 contains 13 residues. The germline V and J ends were trimmed by 2 bases and 9 bases, with 12 bases remaining between them. The germline CDR1 and CDR2 sequences are SEHNR and FQNEAQ (reference sequence). CDR3 region: CASSLFASGTQYF. The CDR3 nucleotides are TGTGCCAGCAGCTTATTCGCCTCAGGGACGCAGTATTTT.

The chain links TRBV5-6 to TRBJ2-1; 16 nucleotides align to TRBD2. J lost 6 bases, V lost 10 bases, and 10 bases had no gene match. Germline CDR1 and CDR2: SGHDT and YYEEEE. The CDR3 totals 16 residues. Written as DNA, the CDR3 is TGTGCCTCTGAGCGGGGACTAGCGGGAGGGCTCAATGAGCAGTTCTTC. This sequence encodes CASERGLAGGLNEQFF.

This rearrangement joins TRBV28 to TRBJ2-1; D gene uncertain. The germline V gene has CDR1 MDHEN and CDR2 SYDVKM. The V end lost 11 bases, the J end lost 2 bases, and 10 bases lay between the germline ends. The CDR3 runs to 12 residues. CDR3 protein: CAVCRAYNEQFF. The CDR3 nucleotides are TGTGCCGTATGCCGCGCCTACAATGAGCAGTTCTTC.

This clone was observed a few times. The gene calls are TRBV6-1 and TRBJ2-5; maybe TRBD1 (5 bases). This CDR3 contains 15 residues. From germline, CDR1 is MNHNS and CDR2 SASEGT. The V end lost 4 bases, the J end lost 6 bases, and 18 bases lay between the germline ends. The DNA for the CDR3 is TGTGCCAGCAGTGCTTCAGGGTTAGGGATAAAGACCCAGTACTTC. Protein sequence: CASSASGLGIKTQYF.

The J gene is TRBJ2-3, the V gene TRBV7-2; 11 bases match TRBD2. CDR1 is SGHTA, CDR2 FQGNSA, per germline. J gave up 5 bases and V 2 bases, and 3 bases lay outside the gene matches. The CDR3 covers 15 residues. CDR3 DNA: TGTGCCAGCAGCTTACTAGCGGGAGGTCAAGATACGCAGTATTTT. Translation: CASSLLAGGQDTQYF.

This clone has just a few counts. The V call is TRBV7-3, the J call TRBJ1-1; perhaps TRBD1 as D (5 bases). Trimming cost V 2 bases and J 0 bases, with 7 bases left between them. In germline, CDR1 is SGHTA, CDR2 FQGTGA. The CDR3 loop spans 14 amino acids. The CDR3 reads CASSLAGLNTEAFF. The CDR3, as DNA: TGTGCCAGCAGCTTAGCAGGGCTGAACACTGAAGCTTTCTTT.

The rearrangement uses TRBV7-3 and TRBJ2-1, with a possible D match to TRBD2 (5 bases). Germline CDR1 SGHTA, CDR2 FQGTGA. The V end lost 3 bases, the J end lost 0 bases, and 12 bases lay between the germline ends. This CDR3 region has 16 residues. The CDR3 DNA sequence: TGTGCCAGCAGCTTGGGTGGCGGGTACTCCTACAATGAGCAGTTCTTC. This encodes CASSLGGGYSYNEQFF.

V usage is TRBV29-1 and J usage is TRBJ2-3, with 10 bases aligning to TRBD1. The CDR3 sequence is 15 residues long. CDR1 is SQVTM and CDR2 is ANQGSEA in the germline V gene. V shed 7 bases and J 14 bases; nucleotides not matched to a gene: 21. The CDR3 region is CSASVPPGQGSGTYF. The DNA of the CDR3 is TGCAGCGCCAGTGTCCCTCCGGGACAGGGGTCCGGGACGTATTTT.

This clone was seen only a few times. V gene TRBV4-1 combines with J gene TRBJ1-1; D remains ambiguous. Germline CDR1 reads MGHRA; CDR2 reads YSYEKL. CDR3 length: 16 residues. V lost 1 base to trimming and J lost 6 bases, with 18 bases between them. CDR3 region: CASSQGDKFVNSEAFF. In DNA form, the CDR3 reads TGCGCCAGCAGCCAAGGAGACAAGTTTGTCAACTCTGAAGCTTTCTTT.

This rearrangement joins TRBV5-6 to TRBJ1-2; D is possibly TRBD1 (6 bases). CDR3 length: 15 residues. V was cut by 5 bases and J by 6 bases, with 20 bases left in between. Germline loops: CDR1 SGHDT, CDR2 YYEEEE. The chain's CDR3 is CASSQGWGPGHGYTF. In DNA form, the CDR3 reads TGTGCCAGCAGTCAAGGATGGGGGCCCGGGCATGGCTACACCTTC.

The rearrangement uses TRBV5-1 and TRBJ2-3, with a possible D match to TRBD1 (6 bases). The V and J ends lost 1 base and 1 base respectively, with 10 bases between them. The CDR3 has 15 residues. Per the germline V gene, CDR1 is SGHRS and CDR2 is YFSETQ. CDR3 sequence reads: CASSLNRARTDTQYF. The CDR3 DNA reads as TGCGCCAGCAGCTTGAACAGGGCCCGCACAGATACGCAGTATTTT.

This chain links TRBV6-5 with TRBJ2-3; no clear D gene. Germline V gene lookup returns CDR1 MNHEY and CDR2 SVGAGI. V was trimmed by 1 base and J by 1 base, leaving 6 bases between them. This CDR3 spans 14 amino acids. As DNA, the CDR3 is TGTGCCAGCAGTTACTATGGGCGCACAGATACGCAGTATTTT. Translating it yields CASSYYGRTDTQYF.

This clone was detected only a few times. The chain is built from TRBV12-5 and TRBJ2-1; D is uncertain. This CDR3 spans 15 amino acids. Germline V CDR1 and CDR2: LGHNT, FRNRAP. With 7 bases removed from V and 0 bases from J, the gap between germline ends came to 13 bases. As DNA, the CDR3 is TGTGCTAGTGCCTCCCCAACTCTCTCCTACAATGAGCAGTTCTTC. It is translated as CASASPTLSYNEQFF.

CDR3 residues: CASSRLAGNGYNEQFF. In DNA, the CDR3 is TGTGCCAGTAGTAGATTAGCGGGGAATGGTTACAATGAGCAGTTCTTC. The rearrangement uses TRBV19 and TRBJ2-1; 8 bases match TRBD2. The CDR3 totals 16 residues. V was clipped by 4 bases and J by 4 bases; unmatched bases: 9. Germline V lookup: CDR1 LNHDA, CDR2 SQIVND (reference sequence).

The J gene is TRBJ1-1, the V gene TRBV27; tentative D call: TRBD1 (6 bases). The germline V gene has CDR1 MNHEY and CDR2 SMNVEV (reference sequence). V was clipped by 8 bases and J by 0 bases, with 13 bases between them. This CDR3 is built from 14 residues. The DNA of the CDR3 is TGTGCCAGCCAACGGGGGGACATGAACACTGAAGCTTTCTTT. Its translation is CASQRGDMNTEAFF.

In its sample, this clone was seen a few times. V and J are TRBV7-9 and TRBJ1-2; D is unresolved. Trimming stripped 6 bases from V and 1 base from J, with 6 bases between. The CDR3 totals 12 residues. Germline CDR1 SEHNR, CDR2 FQNEAQ (reference sequence). The CDR3 DNA is TGTGCCAGCAGTCCCAGTAACTATGGCTACACCTTC. It translates to CASSPSNYGYTF.

This clone was seen only a few times. The rearrangement joins TRBV7-7 to TRBJ2-1, with 12 positions matching TRBD2. The CDR3 contains 15 residues. The germline V gene has CDR1 SSHAT and CDR2 FNYEAQ (reference sequence). V gave up 5 bases and J gave up 6 bases; unmatched junction bases: 5. The CDR3 sequence: CASSPGTSGSNEQFF. CDR3 bases: TGTGCCAGCAGCCCTGGGACTAGCGGGTCCAATGAGCAGTTCTTC.

The chain has TRBV27 and TRBJ2-1, with TRBD1 as a possible D gene (5 bases). Germline V CDR1 and CDR2: MNHEY, SMNVEV (reference sequence). This CDR3 region has 12 residues. The V end was cut by 6 bases, the J end by 16 bases, with 19 bases between. CDR3 coding DNA: TGTGCCAGCAGGTCCCAGGGTGCCCGGGTATTCTTC. Protein: CASRSQGARVFF.

The chain links TRBV18 to TRBJ2-1, with 11 bases matching TRBD1. The CDR3 loop spans 16 amino acids. V was clipped by 4 bases and J by 0 bases; unmatched bases: 2. Per the germline V gene, CDR1 is KGHSH and CDR2 is LQKENI. Written as DNA, the CDR3 is TGTGCCAGCTCACGGGACAGGGGGAGCTCCTACAATGAGCAGTTCTTC. The encoded protein is CASSRDRGSSYNEQFF.

This clone was detected only a few times. As DNA, the CDR3 is TGTGCCAGCTGGACAGGGGCCCAAGAGACCCAGTACTTC. Translation gives CASWTGAQETQYF. The chain carries TRBV2 and TRBJ2-5; 9 positions agree with TRBD1. CDR3 length: 13 amino acids. Germline values: CDR1 SNHLY, CDR2 FYNNEI. Trimming at V came to 8 bases and at J to 1 base, leaving 2 bases not matched to a gene.

This sequence joins TRBV29-1 and TRBJ2-1, with 8 bases identical to TRBD1. The CDR3 runs to 13 residues. J lost 3 bases, V lost 5 bases, and 3 bases had no gene match. Germline V gene lookup returns CDR1 SQVTM and CDR2 ANQGSEA. The chain's CDR3 is CSVYTGGYNEQFF. As DNA, the CDR3 is TGCAGCGTTTACACAGGGGGCTACAATGAGCAGTTCTTC.

The chain joins TRBV9 to TRBJ2-7, with unresolved D. The V end was cut by 0 bases, the J end by 4 bases, with 11 bases between. The CDR3 length is 14 residues. From germline, CDR1 is SGDLS and CDR2 YYNGEE. Here the CDR3 reads CASSVVTRFYEQYF. In nucleotides, the CDR3 is TGTGCCAGCAGCGTAGTCACCCGGTTTTACGAGCAGTACTTC.

This clone was counted between two and nine times. This chain uses TRBV28 with TRBJ2-1; 9 nucleotides align to TRBD2. The germline V gene encodes CDR1 MDHEN and CDR2 SYDVKM. The CDR3 runs 16 residues. V lost 3 bases, J lost 2 bases, and 5 bases stayed unmatched. The CDR3 region has the DNA TGTGCCAGCAGTTTTCGTTCTAGCGGGGCCTACAATGAGCAGTTCTTC. This sequence encodes CASSFRSSGAYNEQFF.